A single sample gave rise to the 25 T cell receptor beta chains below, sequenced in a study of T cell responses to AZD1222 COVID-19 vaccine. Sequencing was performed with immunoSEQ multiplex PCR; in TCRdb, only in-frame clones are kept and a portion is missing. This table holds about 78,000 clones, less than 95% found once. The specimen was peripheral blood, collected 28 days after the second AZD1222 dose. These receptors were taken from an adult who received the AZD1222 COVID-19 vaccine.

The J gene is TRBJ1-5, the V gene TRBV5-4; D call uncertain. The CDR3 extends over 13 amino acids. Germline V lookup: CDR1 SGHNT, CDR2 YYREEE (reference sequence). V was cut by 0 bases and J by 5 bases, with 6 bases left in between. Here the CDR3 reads CASSLGEDQPQHF. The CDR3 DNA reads TGTGCCAGCAGCTTGGGTGAGGATCAGCCCCAGCATTTT.

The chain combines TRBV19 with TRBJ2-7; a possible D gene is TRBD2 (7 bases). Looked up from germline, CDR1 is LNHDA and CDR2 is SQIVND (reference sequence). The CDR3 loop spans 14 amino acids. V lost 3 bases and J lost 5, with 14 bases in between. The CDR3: CASSMVQGRDEQYF. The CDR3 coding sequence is TGTGCCAGTAGTATGGTGCAGGGGAGGGACGAGCAGTACTTC.

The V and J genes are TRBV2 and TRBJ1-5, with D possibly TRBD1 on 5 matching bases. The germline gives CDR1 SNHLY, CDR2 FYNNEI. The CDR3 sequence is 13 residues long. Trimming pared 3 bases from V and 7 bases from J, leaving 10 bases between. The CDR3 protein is CASSEDGGQPQHF. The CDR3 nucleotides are TGTGCCAGCAGTGAGGACGGGGGACAGCCCCAGCATTTT.

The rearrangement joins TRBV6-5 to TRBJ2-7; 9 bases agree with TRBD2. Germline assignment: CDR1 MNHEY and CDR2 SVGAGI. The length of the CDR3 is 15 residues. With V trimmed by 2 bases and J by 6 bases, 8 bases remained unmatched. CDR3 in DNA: TGTGCCAGCAGTTACAGCGCGGGGGGGGCTACCGAGCAGTACTTC. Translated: CASSYSAGGATEQYF.

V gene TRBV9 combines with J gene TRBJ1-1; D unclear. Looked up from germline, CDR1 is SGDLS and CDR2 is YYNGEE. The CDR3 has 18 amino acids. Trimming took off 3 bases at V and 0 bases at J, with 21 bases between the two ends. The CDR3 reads CASSAYLGPRRMNTEAFF. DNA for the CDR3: TGTGCCAGCAGCGCCTACCTAGGGCCCCGGAGGATGAACACTGAAGCTTTCTTT. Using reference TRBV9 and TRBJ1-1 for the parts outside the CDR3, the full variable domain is DSGVTQTPKHLITATGQRVTLRCSPRSGDLSVYWYQQSLDQGLQFLIQYYNGEERAKGNILERFSAQQFPDLHSELNLSSLELGDSALYFCASSAYLGPRRMNTEAFFGQGTRLTVV.

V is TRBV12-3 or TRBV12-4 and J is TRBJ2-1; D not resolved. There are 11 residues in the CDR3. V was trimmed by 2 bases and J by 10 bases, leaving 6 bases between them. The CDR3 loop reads CASSLMAEQFF. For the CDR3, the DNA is TGTGCCAGCAGTTTAATGGCGGAGCAGTTCTTC.

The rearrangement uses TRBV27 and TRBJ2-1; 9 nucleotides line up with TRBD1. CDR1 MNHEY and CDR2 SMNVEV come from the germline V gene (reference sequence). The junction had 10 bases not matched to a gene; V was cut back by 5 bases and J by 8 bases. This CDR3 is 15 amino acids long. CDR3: CASSPGQGWDDEQFF. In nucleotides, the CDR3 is TGTGCCAGCAGTCCGGGACAGGGTTGGGACGATGAGCAGTTCTTC.

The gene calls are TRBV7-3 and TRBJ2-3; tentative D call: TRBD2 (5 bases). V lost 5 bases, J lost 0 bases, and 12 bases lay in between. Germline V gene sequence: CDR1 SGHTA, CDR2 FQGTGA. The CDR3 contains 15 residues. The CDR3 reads CASSARGFSTDTQYF. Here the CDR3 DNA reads TGTGCCAGCAGCGCCCGAGGGTTTAGCACAGATACGCAGTATTTT.

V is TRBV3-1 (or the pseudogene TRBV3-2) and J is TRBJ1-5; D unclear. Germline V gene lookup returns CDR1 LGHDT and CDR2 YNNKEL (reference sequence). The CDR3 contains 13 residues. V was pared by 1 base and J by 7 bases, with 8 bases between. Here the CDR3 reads CASSQGSRQPQHF. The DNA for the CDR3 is TGTGCCAGCAGCCAAGGTTCTCGCCAGCCCCAGCATTTT.

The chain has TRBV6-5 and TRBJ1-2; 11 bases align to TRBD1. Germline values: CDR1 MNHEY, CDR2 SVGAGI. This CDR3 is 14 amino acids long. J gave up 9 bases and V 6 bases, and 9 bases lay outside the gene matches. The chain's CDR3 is CASSRDRGWYSYTF. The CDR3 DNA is TGTGCCAGCAGCCGGGACAGGGGGTGGTATAGCTACACCTTC.

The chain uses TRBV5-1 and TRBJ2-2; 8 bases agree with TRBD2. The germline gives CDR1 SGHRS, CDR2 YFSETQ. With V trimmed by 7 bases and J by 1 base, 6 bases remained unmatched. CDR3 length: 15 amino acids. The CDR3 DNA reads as TGCGCCAGCGGAGGCCTAGCGGGGAACACCGGGGAGCTGTTTTTT. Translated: CASGGLAGNTGELFF.

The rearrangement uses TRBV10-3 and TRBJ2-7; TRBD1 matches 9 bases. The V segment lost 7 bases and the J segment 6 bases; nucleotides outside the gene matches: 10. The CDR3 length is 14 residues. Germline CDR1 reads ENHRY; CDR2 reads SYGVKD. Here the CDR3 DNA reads TGTGCCATCACTTCAGGGACAGGGATAGGCGAGCAGTACTTC. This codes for CAITSGTGIGEQYF.

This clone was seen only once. CDR3 bases: TGTGCCTGGAGTGAAGGGACAGGGGTTGATGAAAAACTGTTTTTT. Protein sequence: CAWSEGTGVDEKLFF. This rearrangement joins TRBV30 to TRBJ1-4; 10 positions match TRBD1. Losses at the gene ends were 1 base for V and 6 bases for J; bases not matched to a gene: 5. The CDR3 is made up of 15 amino acids. In germline, CDR1 is GTSNPN, CDR2 SVGIG (reference sequence).

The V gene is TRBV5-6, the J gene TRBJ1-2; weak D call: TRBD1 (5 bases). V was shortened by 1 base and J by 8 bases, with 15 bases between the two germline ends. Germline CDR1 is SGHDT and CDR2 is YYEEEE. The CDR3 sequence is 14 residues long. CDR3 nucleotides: TGTGCCAGCAGCTTGTTTTCGGGGCTAGTCGGCTACACCTTC. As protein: CASSLFSGLVGYTF.

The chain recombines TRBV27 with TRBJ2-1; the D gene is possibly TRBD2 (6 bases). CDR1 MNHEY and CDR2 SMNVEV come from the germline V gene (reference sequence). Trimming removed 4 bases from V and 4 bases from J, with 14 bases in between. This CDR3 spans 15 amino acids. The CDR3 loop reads CASSSWGVIYNEQFF. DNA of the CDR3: TGTGCCAGCAGTTCCTGGGGGGTGATTTACAATGAGCAGTTCTTC.

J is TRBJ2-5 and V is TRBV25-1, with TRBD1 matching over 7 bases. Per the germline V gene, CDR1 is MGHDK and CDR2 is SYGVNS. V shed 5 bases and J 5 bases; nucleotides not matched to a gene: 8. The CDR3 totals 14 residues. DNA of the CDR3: TGTGCCAGCAGTCTATCGACAGGGAGTGAGACCCAGTACTTC. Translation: CASSLSTGSETQYF.

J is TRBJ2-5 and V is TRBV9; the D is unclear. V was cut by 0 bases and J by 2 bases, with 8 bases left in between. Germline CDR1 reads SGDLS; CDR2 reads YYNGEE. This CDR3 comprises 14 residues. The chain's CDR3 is CASSVEAAQETQYF. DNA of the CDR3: TGTGCCAGCAGCGTAGAAGCAGCACAAGAGACCCAGTACTTC.

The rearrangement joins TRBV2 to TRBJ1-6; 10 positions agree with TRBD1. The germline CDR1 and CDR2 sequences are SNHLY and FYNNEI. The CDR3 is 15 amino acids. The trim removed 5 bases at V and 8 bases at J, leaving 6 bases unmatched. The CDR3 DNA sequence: TGTGCCAGCAGTATAAGGACAGGGGGGTATTCACCCCTCCACTTT. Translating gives CASSIRTGGYSPLHF.

For the CDR3, the DNA is TGTGCCAGCAAATTAGCGATCTCCTACAATGAGCAGTTCTTC. This encodes CASKLAISYNEQFF. V is TRBV11-1 and J is TRBJ2-1; weak D call: TRBD2 (5 bases). With 7 bases removed from V and 0 bases from J, the gap between germline ends came to 10 bases. This CDR3 spans 14 amino acids. Per germline, CDR1 SGHAT and CDR2 FQDESV (reference sequence).

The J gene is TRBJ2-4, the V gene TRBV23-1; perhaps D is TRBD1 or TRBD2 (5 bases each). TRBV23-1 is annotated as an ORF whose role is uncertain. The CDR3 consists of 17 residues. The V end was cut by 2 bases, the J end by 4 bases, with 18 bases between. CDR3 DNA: TGCGCCAGCAGTCAACCGCCGCGAGGGGTGTGGAAAAACATTCAGTACTTC. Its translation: CASSQPPRGVWKNIQYF.

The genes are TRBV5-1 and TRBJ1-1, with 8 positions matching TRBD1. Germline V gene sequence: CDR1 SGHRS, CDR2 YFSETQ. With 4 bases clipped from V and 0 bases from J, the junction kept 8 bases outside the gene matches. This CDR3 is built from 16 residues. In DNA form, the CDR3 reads TGCGCCAGCAGCCCCGGACAGGGTGGCATGAACACTGAAGCTTTCTTT. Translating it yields CASSPGQGGMNTEAFF.

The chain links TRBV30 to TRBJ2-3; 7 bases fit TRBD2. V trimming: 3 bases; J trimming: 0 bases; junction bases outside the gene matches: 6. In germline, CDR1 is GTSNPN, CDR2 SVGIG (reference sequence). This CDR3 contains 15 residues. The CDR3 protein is CAWRGSGLSTDTQYF. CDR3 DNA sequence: TGTGCCTGGAGAGGGTCGGGACTAAGCACAGATACGCAGTATTTT.

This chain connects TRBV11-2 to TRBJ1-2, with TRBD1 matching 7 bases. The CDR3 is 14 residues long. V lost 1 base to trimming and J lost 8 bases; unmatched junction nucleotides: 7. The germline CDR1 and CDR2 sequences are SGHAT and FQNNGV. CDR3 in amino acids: CASSLVGGDWGYTF. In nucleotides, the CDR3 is TGTGCCAGCAGCTTAGTAGGGGGCGATTGGGGCTACACCTTC.

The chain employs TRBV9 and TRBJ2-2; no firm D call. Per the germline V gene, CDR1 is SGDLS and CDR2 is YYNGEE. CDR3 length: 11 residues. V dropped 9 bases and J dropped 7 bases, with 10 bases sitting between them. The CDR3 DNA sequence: TGTGCCAAAGCAGGTATCGGGGAGCTGTTTTTT. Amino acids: CAKAGIGELFF. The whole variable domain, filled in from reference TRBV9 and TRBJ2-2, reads DSGVTQTPKHLITATGQRVTLRCSPRSGDLSVYWYQQSLDQGLQFLIQYYNGEERAKGNILERFSAQQFPDLHSELNLSSLELGDSALYFCAKAGIGELFFGEGSRLTVL.

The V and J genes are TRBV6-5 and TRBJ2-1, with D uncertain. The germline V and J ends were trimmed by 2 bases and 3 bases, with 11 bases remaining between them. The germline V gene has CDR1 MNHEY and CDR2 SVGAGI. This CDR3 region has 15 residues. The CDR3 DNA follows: TGTGCCAGCAGTTACATCGGTCACGGCTACAATGAGCAGTTCTTC. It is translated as CASSYIGHGYNEQFF.